These T cell receptor beta chains were read from a single sample in a study of CD8 T cells in Susac syndrome. TCRdb ran MiXCR on the immunoSEQ multiplex PCR reads and lists one entry per CDR3 protein. The sample lists around 80,000 distinct CDR3 sequences, 85% to 95% occurring once. Sequenced input: CD8+ T cells from PBMCs. Receptor source: a human donor in good health. Each CDR3 is given with its conserved first and last residue. The order of the fields is D gene, J gene, clone size, V gene, CDR3 DNA, CDR3 protein. A D gene is named only where the DNA matches it firmly. Size tells how often a clone was seen (once, few, many) or the class of an expanded clone, and some rows leave it out.

NA	TRBJ2-5	NA	TRBV5-1	TGCGCCAGCAGCGTCGGTGACAGCGGAGGAGAGACCCAGTACTTC	CASSVGDSGGETQYF
TRBD1	TRBJ1-5	few	TRBV27	TGTGCCAGTTCTGCAGGGGGCGGCAATCAGCCCCAGCATTTT	CASSAGGGNQPQHF
TRBD2	TRBJ2-3	NA	TRBV4-3	TGCGCCAGCAGCCAAGAAATCGGCGGGGGGGCAGATACGCAGTATTTT	CASSQEIGGGADTQYF
NA	TRBJ2-1	NA	TRBV2	TGTGCCAGGGGCTTCGGTTACAGAGAGCAGTTCTTC	CARGFGYREQFF
TRBD2	TRBJ2-1	NA	TRBV5-1	TGCGCCAGCAGCTTGGGACTAGCGGCAGGCGATGAGCAGTTCTTC	CASSLGLAAGDEQFF
NA	TRBJ1-5	NA	TRBV11-2	TGTGCCAGCAGCTTAACAGAGATAAATCAGCCCCAGCATTTT	CASSLTEINQPQHF
NA	TRBJ2-3	NA	TRBV5-5	TGTGCCAGCAGCTTGGTAGGCGGGGGCAGCACAGATACGCAGTATTTT	CASSLVGGGSTDTQYF
NA	TRBJ2-1	NA	TRBV5-1	TGCGCCAGCAGTCCGGAGGGGCCAGATGAGCAGTTCTTC	CASSPEGPDEQFF
TRBD1	TRBJ2-2	NA	TRBV29-1	TGCAGCGTTGAAGCACCGGGACAGGGGGTCTTTGGGGCCGGGGAGCTGTTTTTT	CSVEAPGQGVFGAGELFF
NA	TRBJ2-3	NA	TRBV27	TGTGCCAGCAGCTCCCTCGGGCTAGTCACAGATACGCAGTATTTT	CASSSLGLVTDTQYF
TRBD1	TRBJ1-2	NA	TRBV6-4	TGTGCCAGCAGTGCCTTCTCGACAGGGCCGGACTATGGCTACACCTTC	CASSAFSTGPDYGYTF